This T cell receptor beta chain was recorded in a study of human T cells and chemical hapten exposure. Study-wide context: Patients had diphenylcyclopropenone applied to the scalp weekly throughout the roughly 25-week study.

A single record per CDR3 protein comes from TCRdb applying MiXCR to the RACE reads. Of about 92,000 distinct CDR3 sequences listed, 8% to 10% were seen once; the top ten hold approximately 3.8%. Time point of the sample: pre-sensitization, week 0. The treatment was: therapeutic diphenylcyclopropenone sensitization with weekly scalp DPC. The length of the CDR3 is 16 residues. V lost 4 bases to trimming and J lost 5 bases, with 21 bases between them. Germline assignment: CDR1 SGDLS and CDR2 YYNGEE. This clonotype was counted ten times or more. This rearrangement joins TRBV9 to TRBJ2-5; D tentatively fits TRBD1 or TRBD2 (5 bases each). Sequencing used whole blood, obtained in connection with sensitization to the hapten diphenylcyclopropenone (DPC). The clonotype originates from a woman aged 40 to 50 with alopecia areata. Some clones in this sample may be carry-over from other donors' samples. The DNA for the CDR3 is TGTGCCAGCAGCCCCACCGAGTGGGGGATCTCGGAGACCCAGTACTTC. Translating gives CASSPTEWGISETQYF.